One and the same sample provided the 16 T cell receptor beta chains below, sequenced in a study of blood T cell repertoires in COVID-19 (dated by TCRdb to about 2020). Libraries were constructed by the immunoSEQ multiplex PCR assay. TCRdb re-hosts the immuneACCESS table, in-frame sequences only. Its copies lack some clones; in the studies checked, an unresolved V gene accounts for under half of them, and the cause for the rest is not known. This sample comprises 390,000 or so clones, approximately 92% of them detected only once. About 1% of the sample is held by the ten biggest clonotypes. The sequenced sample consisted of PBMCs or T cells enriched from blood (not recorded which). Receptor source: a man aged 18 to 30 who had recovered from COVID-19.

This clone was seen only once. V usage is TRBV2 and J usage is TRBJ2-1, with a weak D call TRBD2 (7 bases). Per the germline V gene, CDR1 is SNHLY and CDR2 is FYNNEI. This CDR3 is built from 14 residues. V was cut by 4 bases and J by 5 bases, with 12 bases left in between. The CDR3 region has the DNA TGTGCCAGCAGTGTATCGCGGGGGCACAATGAGCAGTTCTTC. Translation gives CASSVSRGHNEQFF.

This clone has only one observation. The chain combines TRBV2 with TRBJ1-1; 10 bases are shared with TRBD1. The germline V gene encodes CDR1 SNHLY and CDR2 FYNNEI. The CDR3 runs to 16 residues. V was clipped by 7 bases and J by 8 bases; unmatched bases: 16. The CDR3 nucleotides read TGTGCCAGCATCCATTCGGGGACAGGGGTTGCTTCGGAAGCTTTCTTT. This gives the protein CASIHSGTGVASEAFF.

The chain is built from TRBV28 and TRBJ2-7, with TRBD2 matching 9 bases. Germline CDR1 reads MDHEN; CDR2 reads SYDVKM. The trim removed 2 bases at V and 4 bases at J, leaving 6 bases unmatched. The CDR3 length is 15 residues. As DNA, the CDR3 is TGTGCCAGCAGTTTAGGGCGGGAGGGGGCTTACGAGCAGTACTTC. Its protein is CASSLGREGAYEQYF.

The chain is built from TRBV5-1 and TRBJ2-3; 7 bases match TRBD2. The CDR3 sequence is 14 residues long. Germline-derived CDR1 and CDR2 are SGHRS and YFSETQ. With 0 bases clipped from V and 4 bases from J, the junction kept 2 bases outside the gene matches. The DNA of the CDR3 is TGCGCCAGCAGCTTGGGACTAGCCCCAGATACGCAGTATTTT. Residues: CASSLGLAPDTQYF.

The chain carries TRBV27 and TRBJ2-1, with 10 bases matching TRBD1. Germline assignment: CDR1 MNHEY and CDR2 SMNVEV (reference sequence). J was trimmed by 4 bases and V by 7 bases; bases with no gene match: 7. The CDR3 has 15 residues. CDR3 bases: TGTGCCAGCATAGCGACAGGGGGCTTTTACAATGAGCAGTTCTTC. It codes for CASIATGGFYNEQFF.

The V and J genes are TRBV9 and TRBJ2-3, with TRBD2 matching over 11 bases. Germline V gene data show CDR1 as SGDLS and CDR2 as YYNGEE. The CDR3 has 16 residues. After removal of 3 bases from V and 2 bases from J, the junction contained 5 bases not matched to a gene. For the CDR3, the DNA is TGTGCCAGCAGCGGGCTAGCGGGAGGTTACACAGATACGCAGTATTTT. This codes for CASSGLAGGYTDTQYF. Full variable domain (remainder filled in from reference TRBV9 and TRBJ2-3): DSGVTQTPKHLITATGQRVTLRCSPRSGDLSVYWYQQSLDQGLQFLIQYYNGEERAKGNILERFSAQQFPDLHSELNLSSLELGDSALYFCASSGLAGGYTDTQYFGPGTRLTVL.

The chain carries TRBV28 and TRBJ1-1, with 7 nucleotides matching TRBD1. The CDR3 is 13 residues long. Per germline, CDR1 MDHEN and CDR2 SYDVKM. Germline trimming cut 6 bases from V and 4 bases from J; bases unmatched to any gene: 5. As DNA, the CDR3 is TGTGCCAGCAGAACTTCAGGGGGCACTGAAGCTTTCTTT. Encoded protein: CASRTSGGTEAFF.

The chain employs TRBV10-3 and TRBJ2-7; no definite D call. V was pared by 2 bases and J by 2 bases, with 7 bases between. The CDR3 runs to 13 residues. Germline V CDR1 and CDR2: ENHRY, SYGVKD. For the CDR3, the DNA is TGTGCCATCAGTGAGGAAACAGCCTACGAGCAGTACTTC. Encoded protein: CAISEETAYEQYF.

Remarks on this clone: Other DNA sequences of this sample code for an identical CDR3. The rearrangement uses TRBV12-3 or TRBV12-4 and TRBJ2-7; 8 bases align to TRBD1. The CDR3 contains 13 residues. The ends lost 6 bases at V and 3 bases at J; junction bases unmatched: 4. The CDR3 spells CASSPGQGYEQYF. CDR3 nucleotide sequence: TGTGCCAGCAGCCCAGGACAGGGCTACGAGCAGTACTTC.

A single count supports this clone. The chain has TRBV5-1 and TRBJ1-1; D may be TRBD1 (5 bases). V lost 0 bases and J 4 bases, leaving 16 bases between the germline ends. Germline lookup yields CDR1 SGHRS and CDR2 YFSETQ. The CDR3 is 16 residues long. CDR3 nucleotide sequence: TGCGCCAGCAGCTTGGTGCAGGGCAGCTTTCTCACTGAAGCTTTCTTT. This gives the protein CASSLVQGSFLTEAFF. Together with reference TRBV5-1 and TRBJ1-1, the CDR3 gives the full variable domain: KAGVTQTPRYLIKTRGQQVTLSCSPISGHRSVSWYQQTPGQGLQFLFEYFSETQRNKGNFPGRFSGRQFSNSRSEMNVSTLELGDSALYLCASSLVQGSFLTEAFFGQGTRLTVV.

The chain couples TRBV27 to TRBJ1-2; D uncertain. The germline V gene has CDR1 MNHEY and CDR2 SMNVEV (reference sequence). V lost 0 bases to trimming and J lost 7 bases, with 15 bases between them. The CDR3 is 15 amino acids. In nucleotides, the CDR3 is TGTGCCAGCAGTTTATCGGCTGGCTTAAGCGGTGGCTACACCTTC. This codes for CASSLSAGLSGGYTF.

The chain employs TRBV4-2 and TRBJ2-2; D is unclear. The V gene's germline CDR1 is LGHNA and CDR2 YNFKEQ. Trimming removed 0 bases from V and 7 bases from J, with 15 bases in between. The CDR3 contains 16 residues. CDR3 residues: CASSQDDVMGIGELFF. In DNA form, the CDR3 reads TGTGCCAGCAGCCAAGACGACGTTATGGGCATCGGGGAGCTGTTTTTT.

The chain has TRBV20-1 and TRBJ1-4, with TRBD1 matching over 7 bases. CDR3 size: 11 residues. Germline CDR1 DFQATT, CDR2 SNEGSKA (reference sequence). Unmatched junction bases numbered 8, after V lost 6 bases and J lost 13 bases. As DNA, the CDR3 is TGCAGTGCCTCGGGGACAGTCGGACTGTTTTTT. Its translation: CSASGTVGLFF.

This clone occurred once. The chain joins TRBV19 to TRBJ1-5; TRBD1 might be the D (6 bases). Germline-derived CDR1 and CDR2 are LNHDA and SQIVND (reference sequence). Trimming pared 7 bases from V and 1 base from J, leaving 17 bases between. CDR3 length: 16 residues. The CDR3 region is CASNPISRGSNQPQHF. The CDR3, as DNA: TGTGCCAGTAACCCCATTTCCAGGGGAAGCAATCAGCCCCAGCATTTT.

DNA of the CDR3: TGTGCCAGCAGCCTTAGAGGACAGGGGGCGAACGGGGAGCTGTTTTTT. Protein product: CASSLRGQGANGELFF. The chain links TRBV5-4 to TRBJ2-2; 11 bases fit TRBD1. V dropped 4 bases and J dropped 7; count of bases not matched to a gene: 9. CDR3 length: 16 amino acids. Germline values: CDR1 SGHNT, CDR2 YYREEE (reference sequence).

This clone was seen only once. CDR3 sequence reads: CASSEDPGTDTQYF. The DNA for the CDR3 is TGTGCCAGCAGTGAAGACCCGGGCACAGATACGCAGTATTTT. The chain employs TRBV6-1 and TRBJ2-3; D is unresolved. CDR1 is MNHNS and CDR2 is SASEGT in the germline V gene. The V gene lost 1 base and the J gene lost 1 base, with 6 bases spanning the gap. This CDR3 is 14 amino acids long.